A selection of T cell receptor beta chains follows, all from one sample in a study of OX40 agonist ivuxolimab in advanced cancers. The protocol was immunoSEQ multiplex PCR, while the TCRdb copy is restricted to in-frame clones and leaves out a portion. The sample lists some 66,000 clones; roughly 85% were seen once. Sequences were derived from CD4+ or CD8+ T cells sorted from blood, sampled in a trial of the OX40 agonist ivuxolimab. The source of these receptors is an adult with an advanced solid tumor such as melanoma, head and neck, liver or kidney cancer. Both conserved end residues are part of each CDR3. The order of the fields is V gene, J gene, clone size, D gene, CDR3 DNA, CDR3 protein. D genes are given only for firm matches. Only part of the rows carry a size: once, few, many, or a class if the clone is expanded.

V: TRBV4-3; J: TRBJ1-3; size: medium-sized; D: NA; DNA: TGCGCCAGCAGCCAAGGGGCGTCCGGAAACACCATATATTTT; CDR3: CASSQGASGNTIYF
V: TRBV29-1; J: TRBJ1-2; size: NA; D: NA; DNA: TGCAGCGTTGAACGGCATGAGGGTGGCTACACCTTC; CDR3: CSVERHEGGYTF
V: TRBV4-3; J: TRBJ2-7; size: NA; D: TRBD1; DNA: TGCGCCAGCAGCCAAGACTACAGGGGGAATGGCGAGCAGTACTTC; CDR3: CASSQDYRGNGEQYF
V: TRBV28; J: TRBJ1-5; size: NA; D: NA; DNA: TGTGCCAGCAGAGACAATCAGCCCCAGCATTTT; CDR3: CASRDNQPQHF
V: TRBV2; J: TRBJ2-3; size: NA; D: NA; DNA: TGTGCCAGCAGGATGGGGACTACAGATACGCAGTATTTT; CDR3: CASRMGTTDTQYF
V: TRBV6-1; J: TRBJ2-7; size: once; D: NA; DNA: TGTGCCAGCAGTGAGCACTACGAGCAGTACTTC; CDR3: CASSEHYEQYF
V: TRBV7-2; J: TRBJ1-6; size: NA; D: NA; DNA: TGTGCCAGCAGCTTAGACAGGGTAGGGGCTTCACCCCTCCACTTT; CDR3: CASSLDRVGASPLHF
V: TRBV6-4; J: TRBJ2-3; size: NA; D: NA; DNA: TGTGCCGGTCAGACGGCGGTACCTGACACAGATACGCAGTATTTT; CDR3: CAGQTAVPDTDTQYF
V: TRBV28; J: TRBJ2-6; size: NA; D: NA; DNA: TGTGCCAGCAGCTCATCGACAGGGAGGAACGGGGCCAACGTCCTGACTTTC; CDR3: CASSSSTGRNGANVLTF
V: TRBV23-1; J: TRBJ2-5; size: NA; D: TRBD1; DNA: TGCGCCAGCGGACAGGTACAAGAGACCCAGTACTTC; CDR3: CASGQVQETQYF
V: TRBV21-1; J: TRBJ2-4; size: once; D: NA; DNA: TGTGCCAGCAGCAAAGGTCGGGGGTGTGGAGCCAAAAACATTCAGTACTTC; CDR3: CASSKGRGCGAKNIQYF
V: TRBV7-2; J: TRBJ2-3; size: NA; D: NA; DNA: TGTGCCAGCAGCCCTGACTCACTGGGCACAGATACGCAGTATTTT; CDR3: CASSPDSLGTDTQYF
V: TRBV5-1; J: TRBJ2-3; size: NA; D: TRBD2; DNA: TGCGCCAGCAGCTTGGACCCTAGCGGGAGTTCGGCTACGCAGTATTTT; CDR3: CASSLDPSGSSATQYF
V: TRBV7-9; J: TRBJ1-2; size: few; D: NA; DNA: TGTGCCAGCAGCTTTAAGGGGCAAAACGGCTACACCTTC; CDR3: CASSFKGQNGYTF
V: TRBV2; J: TRBJ1-4; size: NA; D: NA; DNA: TGTGCCAGCTCGCCCAATGAAAAACTGTTTTTT; CDR3: CASSPNEKLFF
V: TRBV7-9; J: TRBJ2-1; size: NA; D: TRBD2; DNA: TGTGCCAGCAGCTCGTACCGGGGACTAGCGGGGGTCAATGAGCAGTTCTTC; CDR3: CASSSYRGLAGVNEQFF
V: TRBV6-4; J: TRBJ1-3; size: NA; D: NA; DNA: TGTGCCAGCAGTGACAGGCCTGGAAACACCATATATTTT; CDR3: CASSDRPGNTIYF
V: TRBV30; J: TRBJ1-5; size: NA; D: NA; DNA: TGTGCCTGGAGTCCCTCCCCGGGGGTTAGCAATCAGCCCCAGCATTTT; CDR3: CAWSPSPGVSNQPQHF
V: TRBV19; J: TRBJ1-2; size: NA; D: TRBD1; DNA: TGTGCCAGTAGTCCCTGGACAGGGAGGGACTATGGCTACACCTTC; CDR3: CASSPWTGRDYGYTF
V: TRBV7-2; J: TRBJ1-4; size: NA; D: TRBD1; DNA: TGTGCCAGCAGCTTAGGGGCAGGGGGCCCAAATGAAAAACTGTTTTTT; CDR3: CASSLGAGGPNEKLFF
V: TRBV6-6; J: TRBJ2-7; size: NA; D: NA; DNA: TGTGCCAGCAGCTTCAATCACTACGAGCAGTACTTC; CDR3: CASSFNHYEQYF
V: TRBV2; J: TRBJ1-2; size: NA; D: NA; DNA: TGTGCCAGCATTCCGCTTCCGGGGGGCCTGACTAACTATGGCTACACCTTC; CDR3: CASIPLPGGLTNYGYTF
V: TRBV2; J: TRBJ1-6; size: NA; D: TRBD1; DNA: TGTGCCAGCAGACCTGGGACAGGGTTCTCACCCCTCCACTTT; CDR3: CASRPGTGFSPLHF
V: TRBV15; J: TRBJ2-5; size: NA; D: NA; DNA: TGTGCCACCAGCAGAGATCGCAGGGCCGGAGAGACCCAGTACTTC; CDR3: CATSRDRRAGETQYF
V: TRBV6-1; J: TRBJ1-4; size: NA; D: NA; DNA: TGTGCCAGCAGTGAACAGAGTGCAACTAATGAAAAACTGTTTTTT; CDR3: CASSEQSATNEKLFF
V: TRBV19; J: TRBJ1-5; size: NA; D: NA; DNA: TGTGCCAGTAGTACAGGGTCAGGGACCGCCAATCAGCCCCAGCATTTT; CDR3: CASSTGSGTANQPQHF
V: TRBV2; J: TRBJ1-5; size: NA; D: NA; DNA: TGTGCCAGCAGCGAGGGGTCCCCCAATCAGCCCCAGCATTTT; CDR3: CASSEGSPNQPQHF
V: TRBV5-1; J: TRBJ2-1; size: NA; D: TRBD1; DNA: TGCGCCAGCAGCTTCCGGGACAGGGCCTACAATGAGCAGTTCTTC; CDR3: CASSFRDRAYNEQFF
V: TRBV19; J: TRBJ1-3; size: NA; D: TRBD1; DNA: TGTGCCAGTAGTTTGGGACAGATCGGAAACACCATATATTTT; CDR3: CASSLGQIGNTIYF
V: TRBV19; J: TRBJ2-2; size: NA; D: TRBD2; DNA: TGTGCCAGTAGTATCCCACTAGCGGGAACCGGGGAGCTGTTTTTT; CDR3: CASSIPLAGTGELFF
V: TRBV5-4; J: TRBJ2-3; size: NA; D: NA; DNA: TGTGCCAGCAGCCTCGGACCCCCTAGCACAGATACGCAGTATTTT; CDR3: CASSLGPPSTDTQYF
V: TRBV5-1; J: TRBJ2-1; size: NA; D: NA; DNA: TGCGCCAGCAGCTTGGGTTCTCAGGTCTGGGAGCAGTTCTTC; CDR3: CASSLGSQVWEQFF
V: TRBV6-1; J: TRBJ1-2; size: NA; D: NA; DNA: TGTGCCAGCATTAGACGGAGAGGGGATGGCTACACCTTC; CDR3: CASIRRRGDGYTF
V: TRBV5-8; J: TRBJ1-1; size: NA; D: NA; DNA: TGTGCCAGCAGCTTGGTGGCGTCACTCATAGGGGCTGAAGCTTTCTTT; CDR3: CASSLVASLIGAEAFF
V: TRBV5-5; J: TRBJ2-7; size: few; D: TRBD2; DNA: TGTGCCAGCAGCTTGGTCAGACTAGCCTACTACGAGCAGTACTTC; CDR3: CASSLVRLAYYEQYF
V: TRBV10-3; J: TRBJ2-3; size: NA; D: TRBD2; DNA: TGTGCCATCAGTGGCCTAGCGGGAGGTGGAGATACGCAGTATTTT; CDR3: CAISGLAGGGDTQYF
V: TRBV7-9; J: TRBJ2-7; size: NA; D: NA; DNA: TGTGCCAGCAGCCCCGATGGCGTTGGGGAGAGCTCCTACGAGCAGTACTTC; CDR3: CASSPDGVGESSYEQYF
V: TRBV19; J: TRBJ1-5; size: NA; D: TRBD1; DNA: TGTGCCACCGGACAGGAGTATCAGCCCCAGCATTTT; CDR3: CATGQEYQPQHF
V: TRBV30; J: TRBJ2-5; size: NA; D: TRBD2; DNA: TGTGCCAGAACGGGGACTAGCGGGAGGGAGACCCAGTACTTC; CDR3: CARTGTSGRETQYF
V: TRBV7-2; J: TRBJ1-6; size: NA; D: NA; DNA: TGTGCCAGCAGCTTCGCCTCAGGGGCGGCTAATTCACCCCTCCACTTT; CDR3: CASSFASGAANSPLHF
V: TRBV27; J: TRBJ1-5; size: once; D: NA; DNA: TGTGCCAGCAGTACCCAGGGAGGCAATCAGCCCCAGCATTTT; CDR3: CASSTQGGNQPQHF
V: TRBV12-2; J: TRBJ1-1; size: few; D: NA; DNA: TGTGCAAGTCGCTTAGCCCGGGACAGGGTTGTGAACACTGAAGCTTTCTTT; CDR3: CASRLARDRVVNTEAFF
V: TRBV6-5; J: TRBJ1-5; size: NA; D: NA; DNA: TGTGCCAGCAGCCGGACTATACCCTACAATCAGCCCCAGCATTTT; CDR3: CASSRTIPYNQPQHF
V: TRBV30; J: TRBJ1-2; size: NA; D: NA; DNA: TGTGCCTGGAGTCCCCCCGCGGCGGCCGACTATGGCTACACCTTC; CDR3: CAWSPPAAADYGYTF
V: TRBV4-1; J: TRBJ1-5; size: NA; D: NA; DNA: TGCGCCAGCAGGGCAGACAGGTCCTATAGCAATCAGCCCCAGCATTTT; CDR3: CASRADRSYSNQPQHF
V: TRBV9; J: TRBJ2-7; size: once; D: NA; DNA: TGTGCCAGCAGCGTAGATAATCACTACGAGCAGTACTTC; CDR3: CASSVDNHYEQYF
V: TRBV15; J: TRBJ2-7; size: NA; D: NA; DNA: TGTGCCACCGGACGGGACAAGTACTACGAGCAGTACTTC; CDR3: CATGRDKYYEQYF
V: TRBV5-5; J: TRBJ1-6; size: NA; D: NA; DNA: TGTGCCAGCAGCTACCGTGGGTACGGGGGTGGTCGAAATTCACCCCTCCACTTT; CDR3: CASSYRGYGGGRNSPLHF
V: TRBV4-2; J: TRBJ2-7; size: NA; D: TRBD2; DNA: TGTGCCAGCAGGCGGGAGGTAGTAACCTACGAGCAGTACTTC; CDR3: CASRREVVTYEQYF
V: TRBV5-4; J: TRBJ2-7; size: NA; D: TRBD1; DNA: TGTGCCAGCAGCTCCCCTCCGGGACAGGGGGCGTTCGAGCAGTACTTC; CDR3: CASSSPPGQGAFEQYF